The rows below give T cell receptor beta chains drawn from one sample of a study of blood T cell repertoires in COVID-19. The table came from immunoSEQ multiplex PCR; TCRdb's copy has only in-frame clones and leaves some out. The table shows hundreds of thousands of clones, with around 91% occurring only once. Material for sequencing was PBMCs or T cells enriched from blood (not recorded which). The receptor set was obtained from a man aged 30 to 39 who had recovered from COVID-19. CDR3s include the opening cysteine and the closing phenylalanine or tryptophan. A D gene is named only where the DNA matches it firmly. Clone size, where shown, is once, few, many, or a class for clones that have expanded.

j_call: TRBJ2-3; d_call: .; clone_size: .; v_call: TRBV27; cdr3_nt: TGTGCCAGCAGTCCCCCGGGACTCCGCACAGATACGCAGTATTTT; cdr3_aa: CASSPPGLRTDTQYF
j_call: TRBJ1-3; d_call: .; clone_size: .; v_call: TRBV10-1; cdr3_nt: TGCGCCAGCCGTGACAGCTCTGGAAACACCATATATTTT; cdr3_aa: CASRDSSGNTIYF
j_call: TRBJ1-2; d_call: .; clone_size: .; v_call: TRBV7-9; cdr3_nt: TGTGCCAGCAGAACCGGGGGGGCAGGCGGTGGCTACACCTTC; cdr3_aa: CASRTGGAGGGYTF
j_call: TRBJ2-2; d_call: TRBD1; clone_size: .; v_call: TRBV2; cdr3_nt: TGTGCCAGCCTAACAGGGGCGAACACCGGGGAGCTGTTTTTT; cdr3_aa: CASLTGANTGELFF
j_call: TRBJ2-7; d_call: TRBD2; clone_size: .; v_call: TRBV28; cdr3_nt: TGTGCCAGCAGTTTAGGGGGGACTAGTCGCTACGAGCAGTACTTC; cdr3_aa: CASSLGGTSRYEQYF
j_call: TRBJ2-7; d_call: TRBD1; clone_size: .; v_call: TRBV11-1; cdr3_nt: TGTGCCAGCAGCGCGGGCGCGAGGGGGCTTGGCGAGCAGTACTTC; cdr3_aa: CASSAGARGLGEQYF
j_call: TRBJ1-2; d_call: .; clone_size: .; v_call: TRBV29-1; cdr3_nt: TGCAGCGTTGGACAGGTATACAACTATGGCTACACCTTC; cdr3_aa: CSVGQVYNYGYTF
j_call: TRBJ2-7; d_call: TRBD2; clone_size: .; v_call: TRBV11-2; cdr3_nt: TGTGCCAGCAGCTTGACTAGCGGGTTGAGCTCCTACGAGCAGTACTTC; cdr3_aa: CASSLTSGLSSYEQYF
j_call: TRBJ1-5; d_call: .; clone_size: .; v_call: TRBV2; cdr3_nt: TGTGCCAGCAGCCCCGGAGAGATACGTCAGCCCCAGCATTTT; cdr3_aa: CASSPGEIRQPQHF
j_call: TRBJ1-2; d_call: .; clone_size: .; v_call: TRBV4-2; cdr3_nt: TGTGCCAGCAGCCCCTACCGTACCGCTAACTATGGCTACACCTTC; cdr3_aa: CASSPYRTANYGYTF
j_call: TRBJ1-5; d_call: .; clone_size: .; v_call: TRBV2; cdr3_nt: TGTGCCAGCAGTGTAGGACTCGGCGGCAATCAGCCCCAGCATTTT; cdr3_aa: CASSVGLGGNQPQHF
j_call: TRBJ1-6; d_call: .; clone_size: .; v_call: TRBV9; cdr3_nt: TGTGCCAGCAGCGTAGGGACAGATAATTCACCCCTCCACTTT; cdr3_aa: CASSVGTDNSPLHF
j_call: TRBJ2-3; d_call: TRBD2; clone_size: .; v_call: TRBV4-1; cdr3_nt: TGCGCCAGCAGCCGGGGACTAGCGGGCGTCTTGTCGGATACGCAGTATTTT; cdr3_aa: CASSRGLAGVLSDTQYF
j_call: TRBJ2-5; d_call: .; clone_size: .; v_call: TRBV12-3/TRBV12-4; cdr3_nt: TGTGCCAGCAGTTTGCCTAAAGAGACCCAGTACTTC; cdr3_aa: CASSLPKETQYF
j_call: TRBJ1-5; d_call: .; clone_size: .; v_call: TRBV19; cdr3_nt: TGTGCCAGTAGTTGGGCAGGGAATCAGCCCCAGCATTTT; cdr3_aa: CASSWAGNQPQHF
j_call: TRBJ2-4; d_call: TRBD2; clone_size: .; v_call: TRBV3-1/TRBV3-2; cdr3_nt: TGTGCCAGCAGCCCCCCCGGGGGGTGGGAAGCCAAAAACATTCAGTACTTC; cdr3_aa: CASSPPGGWEAKNIQYF
j_call: TRBJ2-1; d_call: .; clone_size: once; v_call: TRBV6-2/TRBV6-3; cdr3_nt: TGTGCCAGCAGTTACCAGTTTCATGAGCAGTTCTTC; cdr3_aa: CASSYQFHEQFF
j_call: TRBJ2-5; d_call: .; clone_size: .; v_call: TRBV6-5; cdr3_nt: TGTGCCAGCAGTTACAGTTACAGGAAAGAGACCCAGTACTTC; cdr3_aa: CASSYSYRKETQYF
j_call: TRBJ2-7; d_call: TRBD2; clone_size: .; v_call: TRBV19; cdr3_nt: TGTGCCAGTAGTATAAACAGCGGGGACGAGCAGTACTTC; cdr3_aa: CASSINSGDEQYF
j_call: TRBJ1-1; d_call: .; clone_size: .; v_call: TRBV20-1; cdr3_nt: TGCAGTGCTAGTAGGTTGGGCTTCACTGAAGCTTTCTTT; cdr3_aa: CSASRLGFTEAFF
j_call: TRBJ2-1; d_call: .; clone_size: .; v_call: TRBV28; cdr3_nt: TGTGCCAGCAGTTTGGCGGGACTCTCCTACAATGAGCAGTTCTTC; cdr3_aa: CASSLAGLSYNEQFF
j_call: TRBJ2-1; d_call: TRBD2; clone_size: .; v_call: TRBV4-1; cdr3_nt: TGCGCCAGCAGCCAAGAGCGGGAGTCCTACAATGAGCAGTTCTTC; cdr3_aa: CASSQERESYNEQFF
j_call: TRBJ2-7; d_call: TRBD2; clone_size: .; v_call: TRBV19; cdr3_nt: TGTGCCAGTAGTATTAGCGGGAGGGTCCACGAGCAGTACTTC; cdr3_aa: CASSISGRVHEQYF
j_call: TRBJ2-1; d_call: TRBD2; clone_size: .; v_call: TRBV4-1; cdr3_nt: TGCGCCAGCAGCGATAGCGGGATAGCCGCTGAGCAGTTCTTC; cdr3_aa: CASSDSGIAAEQFF
j_call: TRBJ2-7; d_call: .; clone_size: once; v_call: TRBV30; cdr3_nt: TGTGCCTTTAAAGCTGACTCCTACGAGCAGTACTTC; cdr3_aa: CAFKADSYEQYF
j_call: TRBJ2-3; d_call: TRBD2; clone_size: .; v_call: TRBV5-1; cdr3_nt: TGCGCCAGCAGCTTGGGGATAGCGGGAGGTCGGGATACGCAGTATTTT; cdr3_aa: CASSLGIAGGRDTQYF
j_call: TRBJ1-2; d_call: TRBD1; clone_size: once; v_call: TRBV18; cdr3_nt: TGTGCCAGCTCACCAGGACAGGGGGATGGCTACACCTTC; cdr3_aa: CASSPGQGDGYTF
j_call: TRBJ2-5; d_call: TRBD2; clone_size: .; v_call: TRBV11-2; cdr3_nt: TGTGCCAGCAGCCAAGCGGGATCCGGATGGGAGACCCAGTACTTC; cdr3_aa: CASSQAGSGWETQYF
j_call: TRBJ2-6; d_call: TRBD1; clone_size: .; v_call: TRBV7-9; cdr3_nt: TGTGCCAGCAGCTTAGGGACAGGGGGCATCACTGGGGCCAACGTCCTGACTTTC; cdr3_aa: CASSLGTGGITGANVLTF
j_call: TRBJ1-3; d_call: .; clone_size: .; v_call: TRBV6-5; cdr3_nt: TGTGCCAGCAGTCTGGAGGGTACTGGAAACACCATATATTTT; cdr3_aa: CASSLEGTGNTIYF
j_call: TRBJ2-7; d_call: .; clone_size: .; v_call: TRBV24-1; cdr3_nt: TGTGCCACCAGTGAACCCGGGACACTCGAGCAGTACTTC; cdr3_aa: CATSEPGTLEQYF
j_call: TRBJ2-7; d_call: .; clone_size: .; v_call: TRBV4-1; cdr3_nt: TGCGCCAGCAGCCCCCGGGTCGGGAGAGCAGGATACGAGCAGTACTTC; cdr3_aa: CASSPRVGRAGYEQYF
j_call: TRBJ1-5; d_call: TRBD1; clone_size: .; v_call: TRBV10-3; cdr3_nt: TGTGCCATCAGTGAGGCAGGGGGCAGTAGCAATCAGCCCCAGCATTTT; cdr3_aa: CAISEAGGSSNQPQHF
j_call: TRBJ1-6; d_call: .; clone_size: .; v_call: TRBV19; cdr3_nt: TGTGCCAGTACCAAAAAGCTAGACTCCTATAATTCACCCCTCCACTTT; cdr3_aa: CASTKKLDSYNSPLHF
j_call: TRBJ1-5; d_call: .; clone_size: .; v_call: TRBV28; cdr3_nt: TGTGCCAGCAGTCCGACGGAAGGGGGGCCCCAGCATTTT; cdr3_aa: CASSPTEGGPQHF
j_call: TRBJ2-7; d_call: .; clone_size: .; v_call: TRBV7-8; cdr3_nt: TGTGCCAGCACCACCTTATCCGACAGGCTCTCCTACGAGCAGTACTTC; cdr3_aa: CASTTLSDRLSYEQYF
j_call: TRBJ1-2; d_call: .; clone_size: .; v_call: TRBV7-7; cdr3_nt: TGTGCTAGCAGCTTTCTTCGACAGGCCTCTTGGGCTAACTATGGCTACACCTTC; cdr3_aa: CASSFLRQASWANYGYTF
j_call: TRBJ2-2; d_call: TRBD2; clone_size: .; v_call: TRBV24-1; cdr3_nt: TGTGCCACTAAAGCGGGAGGTGTCACCGGGGAGCTGTTTTTT; cdr3_aa: CATKAGGVTGELFF
j_call: TRBJ2-2; d_call: TRBD1; clone_size: .; v_call: TRBV29-1; cdr3_nt: TGCAGCGGGGGGACAGGCGCGAACACCGGGGAGCTGTTTTTT; cdr3_aa: CSGGTGANTGELFF
j_call: TRBJ2-3; d_call: TRBD2; clone_size: .; v_call: TRBV11-2; cdr3_nt: TGTGCCAGCAGCTTAGCGGCCGGGAGGACAGATACGCAGTATTTT; cdr3_aa: CASSLAAGRTDTQYF
j_call: TRBJ1-5; d_call: TRBD1; clone_size: .; v_call: TRBV19; cdr3_nt: TGTGCCAGTAGTATAGTCCCGGGACAGGGGGCACCCCAGCATTTT; cdr3_aa: CASSIVPGQGAPQHF
j_call: TRBJ2-1; d_call: .; clone_size: .; v_call: TRBV10-3; cdr3_nt: TGTGCCATCAGTGAGTCGAACAAACCCAATGAGCAGTTCTTC; cdr3_aa: CAISESNKPNEQFF
j_call: TRBJ2-1; d_call: TRBD2; clone_size: .; v_call: TRBV28; cdr3_nt: TGTGCCAGCAGCGTTGGCGGGAGGGGATCCTACAATGAGCAGTTCTTC; cdr3_aa: CASSVGGRGSYNEQFF
j_call: TRBJ2-1; d_call: .; clone_size: .; v_call: TRBV5-1; cdr3_nt: TGCGCCAGCACCCAACAAAATGAGCAGTTCTTC; cdr3_aa: CASTQQNEQFF
j_call: TRBJ2-1; d_call: TRBD2; clone_size: .; v_call: TRBV6-5; cdr3_nt: TGTGCCAGCAGTTACGGAGGGCGGGAGAGGTTCAATGAGCAGTTCTTC; cdr3_aa: CASSYGGRERFNEQFF
j_call: TRBJ1-3; d_call: TRBD1; clone_size: .; v_call: TRBV6-5; cdr3_nt: TGTGCCAGCAGCCGTACAGGGGGCCCTGGAAACACCATATATTTT; cdr3_aa: CASSRTGGPGNTIYF
j_call: TRBJ1-4; d_call: .; clone_size: .; v_call: TRBV7-9; cdr3_nt: TGTGCCAGCAGCTTAGCTCTAGGCAGTGAAAAACTGTTTTTT; cdr3_aa: CASSLALGSEKLFF
j_call: TRBJ2-5; d_call: .; clone_size: .; v_call: TRBV11-2; cdr3_nt: TGTGCCAGCAGCTTGAGGGAGCGAGATTCTTTGGATACCCAGTACTTC; cdr3_aa: CASSLRERDSLDTQYF
j_call: TRBJ2-2; d_call: TRBD1; clone_size: once; v_call: TRBV28; cdr3_nt: TGTGCCAGCAGCGGAGGTCAGGGGGTGTACACCGGGGAGCTGTTTTTT; cdr3_aa: CASSGGQGVYTGELFF
j_call: TRBJ2-1; d_call: .; clone_size: .; v_call: TRBV9; cdr3_nt: TGTGCCAGCAGCGTAGGGCGGCTATCCTACAATGAGCAGTTCTTC; cdr3_aa: CASSVGRLSYNEQFF
j_call: TRBJ2-1; d_call: TRBD2; clone_size: .; v_call: TRBV27; cdr3_nt: TGTGCCAGCACCCGACTAGCGGGGGGGGAGAATGAGCAGTTCTTC; cdr3_aa: CASTRLAGGENEQFF
j_call: TRBJ2-1; d_call: TRBD2; clone_size: .; v_call: TRBV7-9; cdr3_nt: TGTGCCAGCAGACCAACTAATATCTGGCGGGAGGGCTGGAATGAGCAGTTCTTC; cdr3_aa: CASRPTNIWREGWNEQFF
j_call: TRBJ1-3; d_call: TRBD1; clone_size: .; v_call: TRBV10-3; cdr3_nt: TGTGCCATCAGTGAGAGGGGACAGAGTTCCATATATTTT; cdr3_aa: CAISERGQSSIYF
j_call: TRBJ2-7; d_call: .; clone_size: .; v_call: TRBV28; cdr3_nt: TGTGCCAGCAGCCTCCAGGGGCGCATGTACGAGCAGTACTTC; cdr3_aa: CASSLQGRMYEQYF
j_call: TRBJ2-5; d_call: TRBD1; clone_size: .; v_call: TRBV4-2; cdr3_nt: TGTGCCAGCAGCTCGGACAGGGTGGAGACCCAGTACTTC; cdr3_aa: CASSSDRVETQYF
j_call: TRBJ2-2; d_call: .; clone_size: .; v_call: TRBV7-2; cdr3_nt: TGTGCCAGCAGCCCCCGGTCAGGGGCCGGGGAGCTGTTTTTT; cdr3_aa: CASSPRSGAGELFF
j_call: TRBJ2-1; d_call: .; clone_size: .; v_call: TRBV7-9; cdr3_nt: TGTGCCAGCAGTCTACCCCGGGGGCAGTTCTTC; cdr3_aa: CASSLPRGQFF
j_call: TRBJ2-7; d_call: .; clone_size: .; v_call: TRBV7-9; cdr3_nt: TGTGCCAGCTCTCGGACTTCCTCCTACGAGCAGTACTTC; cdr3_aa: CASSRTSSYEQYF
j_call: TRBJ2-3; d_call: TRBD1; clone_size: .; v_call: TRBV3-1/TRBV3-2; cdr3_nt: TGTGCCAGCAGCCAGCAGGGACAGGAAAAACACACAGATACGCAGTATTTT; cdr3_aa: CASSQQGQEKHTDTQYF
j_call: TRBJ1-5; d_call: .; clone_size: .; v_call: TRBV28; cdr3_nt: TGTGCCAGCACTACCCCAGCCATAGCACCGCAGGGGTATAGCAATCAGCCCCAGCATTTT; cdr3_aa: CASTTPAIAPQGYSNQPQHF